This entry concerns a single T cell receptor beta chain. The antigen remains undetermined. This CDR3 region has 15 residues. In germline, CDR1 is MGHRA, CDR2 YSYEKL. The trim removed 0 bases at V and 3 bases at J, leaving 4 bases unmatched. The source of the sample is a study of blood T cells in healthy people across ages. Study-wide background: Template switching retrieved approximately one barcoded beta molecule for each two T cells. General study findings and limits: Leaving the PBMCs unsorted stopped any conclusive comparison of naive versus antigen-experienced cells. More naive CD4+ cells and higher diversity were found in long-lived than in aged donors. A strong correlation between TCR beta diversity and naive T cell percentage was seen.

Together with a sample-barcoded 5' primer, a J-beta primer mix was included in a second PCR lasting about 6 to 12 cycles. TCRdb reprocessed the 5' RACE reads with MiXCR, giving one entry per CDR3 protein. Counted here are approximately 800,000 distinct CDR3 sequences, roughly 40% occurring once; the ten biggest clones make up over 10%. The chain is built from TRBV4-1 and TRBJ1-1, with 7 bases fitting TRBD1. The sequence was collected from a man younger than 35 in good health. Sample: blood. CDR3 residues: CASSQDLDRDTEAFF. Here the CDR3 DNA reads TGCGCCAGCAGCCAAGATCTAGACAGGGACACTGAAGCTTTCTTT.